The source of this TCR beta chain is a study of blood T cell repertoires in COVID-19. In the study overall: The samples span acute and convalescent COVID-19 from the United States, Italy and Spain.

Profiling relied on immunoSEQ multiplex PCR, and the TCRdb table lists in-frame clones only, not all of them. The sample includes about 120,000 clones, 81% of them seen just once. From germline, CDR1 is MGHRA and CDR2 YSYEKL. The V end was cut by 0 bases, the J end by 1 base, with 6 bases between. The CDR3 is 14 residues long. Sequencing used peripheral blood. This clonotype originated in a man aged 50 to 60 with acute or convalescent COVID-19. The rearrangement joins TRBV4-1 to TRBJ1-1; D uncertain. DNA for the CDR3: TGCGCCAGCAGCCAAGATTTAAAGAACACTGAAGCTTTCTTT. Protein sequence: CASSQDLKNTEAFF.